This T cell receptor beta chain was observed in a study of a mutant IDH1 vaccine in newly diagnosed glioma. Regarding time point: baseline, week 1 (first vaccination visit). Specified treatment: pre-vaccination baseline after standard-of-care therapy. The CDR3 has 15 residues. Per germline, CDR1 SGDLS and CDR2 YYNGEE. The V and J ends lost 4 bases and 4 bases respectively, with 15 bases between them. Libraries were prepared by immunoSEQ multiplex PCR; TCRdb keeps only in-frame clonotypes and omits some of them. Of about 51,000 clones detected, roughly 80% appear once; the ten largest clones hold less than 2%.

The source of this sequence is a woman in her 40s with glioma. This chain joins TRBV9 and TRBJ1-5, with no clear D. This material consisted of PBMCs, taken from a glioma patient treated with radiotherapy, temozolomide or both. For the CDR3, the DNA is TGTGCCAGCAGCCCCGGGCCCAGAAAGAATCAGCCCCAGCATTTT. Translating it yields CASSPGPRKNQPQHF.